The rows below give T cell receptor beta chains drawn from one sample of a study of blood T cell dynamics during melanoma immunotherapy. This table comes from immunoSEQ multiplex PCR, and its TCRdb copy is limited to in-frame clones, with some not included. The sample carries some 13,000 clones, 92% recorded once. This sample comprised effector memory CD8+ T cells from blood, obtained from a patient treated with checkpoint blockade. The receptors shown here come from a human donor with melanoma. CDR3s include the opening cysteine and the closing phenylalanine or tryptophan. The D gene is left open where the match is weak. Expanded clones are given a class, and other clones once, few, many or no size at all.

>TRBJ2-5|NA|TRBV19|NA
TGTGCCAGTAGTCCGGGATCCTTCCAAGAGACCCAGTACTTC
CASSPGSFQETQYF
>TRBJ2-1|NA|TRBV7-9|TRBD2
TGTGCCAGCAGCCCTGCGCGGGGTAGCGGGATCTCCTACAATGAGCAGTTCTTC
CASSPARGSGISYNEQFF
>TRBJ1-1|NA|TRBV27|NA
TGTGCCAGCATGAGGAGCACTGAAGCTTTCTTT
CASMRSTEAFF
>TRBJ2-1|NA|TRBV6-4|TRBD2
TGTGCCAGCAGTGAGACTAGCGGGAGTATCCATGAGCAGTTCTTC
CASSETSGSIHEQFF
>TRBJ1-5|NA|TRBV27|NA
TGTGCCAGCAGTTTTATTGCGGGCCCGGATAGCAATCAGCCCCAGCATTTT
CASSFIAGPDSNQPQHF
>TRBJ2-5|NA|TRBV7-9|TRBD2
TGTGCCAGCAGTCCCACCGGGACTAGCCAAGAGACCCAGTACTTC
CASSPTGTSQETQYF
>TRBJ2-1|NA|TRBV7-9|TRBD2
TGTGCCAGCAGCGAGGGACTAGCGGGAGAGTCCTACAATGAGCAGTTCTTC
CASSEGLAGESYNEQFF
>TRBJ2-1|NA|TRBV19|NA
TGTGCCAGTAGTATAGATTTTAGAGGGGGCAATGAGCAGTTCTTC
CASSIDFRGGNEQFF
>TRBJ1-2|few|TRBV7-2|NA
TGTGCCAGCAGCTTAGCGATGGATCTGACAGGCCCCTATGGCTACACCTTC
CASSLAMDLTGPYGYTF
>TRBJ2-7|NA|TRBV5-3|NA
TGTGCCAGCAGCTTGGACCGATCCTACGAGCAGTACTTC
CASSLDRSYEQYF
>TRBJ1-1|NA|TRBV19|TRBD1
TGTGCCAGTAGTCCTCAGGGGGCTTTCACTGAAGCTTTCTTT
CASSPQGAFTEAFF
>TRBJ2-7|once|TRBV29-1|TRBD1
TGCAGCGTCGACATTACAGGGGGCGAGCAGTACTTC
CSVDITGGEQYF
>TRBJ2-7|once|TRBV27|TRBD2
TGTGCCAGCAGTTTATACGGGGGGGCTTTCTACGAGCAGTACTTC
CASSLYGGAFYEQYF
>TRBJ1-5|NA|TRBV6-5|NA
TGTGCCAGCAGGCTTGACAGTAGCAATCAGCCCCAGCATTTT
CASRLDSSNQPQHF
>TRBJ2-7|few|TRBV2|NA
TGTGCCAGCAGTGTGGGACACCCTACCTACGAGCAGTACTTC
CASSVGHPTYEQYF
>TRBJ2-2|NA|TRBV9|NA
TGTGCCAGCAGCGTAGCTAGCACCGGGGAGCTGTTTTTT
CASSVASTGELFF
>TRBJ2-3|NA|TRBV5-6|TRBD2
TGTGCCAGCAGGAAGACTAGCGGGCCCGAGTATTTT
CASRKTSGPEYF
>TRBJ2-7|NA|TRBV19|TRBD1
TGTGCCAGTAGTTCAGGGGGCAGCACCTACGAGCAGTACTTC
CASSSGGSTYEQYF
>TRBJ2-2|NA|TRBV19|NA
TGTGCCAGTAGTATACTAGCTAACACCGGGGAGCTGTTTTTT
CASSILANTGELFF
>TRBJ2-6|NA|TRBV2|NA
TGTGCCAGCAGTGAAGATCCGACAGTGGGAACTGGGGCCAACGTCCTGACTTTC
CASSEDPTVGTGANVLTF